This T cell receptor beta chain was obtained from a study of patients and donors after allogeneic stem cell transplantation. TCRdb re-derived calls from the RT-PCR reads in MiXCR, one entry per CDR3 protein. The sample has 150,000 to 200,000 distinct CDR3 sequences; roughly 40% are singletons. Germline CDR1 reads MNHNY; CDR2 reads SVGAGI (reference sequence). V lost 8 bases, J lost 1 base, and 15 bases lay in between. The CDR3 covers 15 residues. There are a few counts of this clonotype. The receptor was isolated from a human donor who was either an allogeneic HSCT recipient or a stem cell or donor lymphocyte infusion donor (not recorded which). It is not recorded whose cells these are; they may come from a transplant donor. The V gene is TRBV6-6, the J gene TRBJ1-5, with D perhaps matching TRBD1 (6 bases). Material: blood, either unsorted or a sorted T cell fraction (not recorded which). The CDR3 DNA sequence: TGTGCCAGCGAATTGGGGGCTGGAAGCAATCAGCCCCAGCATTTT. Translating gives CASELGAGSNQPQHF.